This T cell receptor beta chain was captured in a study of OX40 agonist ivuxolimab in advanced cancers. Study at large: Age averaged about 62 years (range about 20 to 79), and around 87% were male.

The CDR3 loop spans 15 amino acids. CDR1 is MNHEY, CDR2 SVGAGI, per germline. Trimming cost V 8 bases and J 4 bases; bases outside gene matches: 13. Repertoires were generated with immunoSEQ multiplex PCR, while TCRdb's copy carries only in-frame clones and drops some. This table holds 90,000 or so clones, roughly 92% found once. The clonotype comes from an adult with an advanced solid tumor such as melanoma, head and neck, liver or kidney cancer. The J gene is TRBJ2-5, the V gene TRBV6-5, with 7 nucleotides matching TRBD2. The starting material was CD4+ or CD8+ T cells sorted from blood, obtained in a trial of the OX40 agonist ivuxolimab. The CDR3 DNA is TGTGCCAGCTCCACCATAGGACGGGGGGTAGAGACCCAGTACTTC. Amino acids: CASSTIGRGVETQYF.